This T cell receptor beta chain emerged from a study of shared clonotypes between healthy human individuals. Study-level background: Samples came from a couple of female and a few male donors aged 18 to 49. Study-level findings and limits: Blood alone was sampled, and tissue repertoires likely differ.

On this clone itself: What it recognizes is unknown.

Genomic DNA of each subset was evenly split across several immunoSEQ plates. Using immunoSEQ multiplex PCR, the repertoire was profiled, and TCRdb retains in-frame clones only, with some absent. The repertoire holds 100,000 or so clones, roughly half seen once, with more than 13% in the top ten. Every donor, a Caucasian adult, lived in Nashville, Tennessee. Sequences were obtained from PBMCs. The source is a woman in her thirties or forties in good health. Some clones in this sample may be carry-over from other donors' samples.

CDR3 sequence reads: CSVEVGYLDREQYF. CDR3 nucleotide sequence: TGCAGCGTTGAGGTGGGCTATCTCGATCGCGAGCAGTACTTC. The chain employs TRBV29-1 and TRBJ2-7, with no clear D. This CDR3 is built from 14 residues. Germline CDR1 SQVTM, CDR2 ANQGSEA. Deletions cut 3 bases from V and 6 bases from J, with 18 bases between.